The 23 T cell receptor beta chains below all came from one sample that was sequenced in a study of blood T cell repertoires in COVID-19. Profiled with immunoSEQ multiplex PCR; TCRdb holds only in-frame clones, not every one. Of about 260,000 clones in the sample, less than 90% were seen once. Sequencing input: peripheral blood. The source is a man between 60 and 75 years old who had recovered from COVID-19.

The sample holds a few counts of this clone. CDR3 nucleotide sequence: TGTGCCAGTAGACCAGAAAGACTAAGCCCAGATACGCAGTATTTT. Its protein is CASRPERLSPDTQYF. The rearrangement links TRBV19 to TRBJ2-3; TRBD2 might be the D (5 bases). Germline V gives CDR1 LNHDA, CDR2 SQIVND (reference sequence). Trimming took 6 bases from V and 4 from J, leaving 17 bases between them. There are 15 residues in the CDR3.

This chain connects TRBV6-2 or TRBV6-3 to TRBJ1-2, with a tentative D call TRBD1 (6 bases). Germline V lookup: CDR1 MNHEY, CDR2 SVGEGT. CDR3 length: 13 amino acids. V lost 5 bases, J lost 2 bases, and 9 bases lay in between. CDR3 bases: TGTGCCAGCAGTCGGACAGCGAACTATGGCTACACCTTC. Translating gives CASSRTANYGYTF.

V and J are TRBV11-2 and TRBJ1-2; D remains ambiguous. CDR1 is SGHAT and CDR2 is FQNNGV in the germline V gene. The ends were cut back, 2 bases at V and 4 bases at J, with 17 bases in the middle. The CDR3 is made up of 16 amino acids. DNA for the CDR3: TGTGCCAGCAGCTTAAACGCGGGTATAATGGGCTATGGCTACACCTTC. Residues: CASSLNAGIMGYGYTF.

The CDR3, as DNA: TGCGCCAGCAGCTCCCTGCCAGGTAATGGCTACACCTTC. Translation: CASSSLPGNGYTF. The chain combines TRBV5-1 with TRBJ1-2; no reliable D call. CDR1 and CDR2 from the germline V gene are SGHRS and YFSETQ. V was shortened by 3 bases and J by 6 bases, with 12 bases between the two germline ends. The CDR3 is 13 residues long.

The chain combines TRBV5-5 with TRBJ1-2; the match to TRBD1 covers 9 bases. Trimming removed 0 bases from V and 4 bases from J; junction bases left unmatched: 4. Germline values: CDR1 SGHKS, CDR2 YYEKEE (reference sequence). The CDR3 is 15 residues long. The CDR3 DNA sequence: TGTGCCAGCAGCTTGGACAGGGGGCCTACCTATGGCTACACCTTC. Protein product: CASSLDRGPTYGYTF. Using reference TRBV5-5 and TRBJ1-2 for the parts outside the CDR3, the full variable domain is DAGVTQSPTHLIKTRGQQVTLRCSPISGHKSVSWYQQVLGQGPQFIFQYYEKEERGRGNFPDRFSARQFPNYSSELNVNALLLGDSALYLCASSLDRGPTYGYTFGSGTRLTVV.

The chain employs TRBV19 and TRBJ1-1; the D gene is possibly TRBD1 (6 bases). Looked up from germline, CDR1 is LNHDA and CDR2 is SQIVND (reference sequence). Deletions cut 4 bases from V and 11 bases from J, with 20 bases between. The CDR3 has 14 residues. CDR3 protein: CASSTSRGLGVAFF. CDR3 sequence (DNA): TGTGCCAGTAGTACTTCCAGGGGTCTCGGCGTCGCTTTCTTT.

This rearrangement joins TRBV5-6 to TRBJ2-7; 7 bases line up with TRBD2. J was trimmed by 2 bases and V by 3 bases; bases with no gene match: 5. The CDR3 loop spans 14 amino acids. Looked up from germline, CDR1 is SGHDT and CDR2 is YYEEEE. This CDR3 is CASSWAGETYEQYF. CDR3 sequence (DNA): TGTGCCAGCAGCTGGGCGGGGGAAACCTACGAGCAGTACTTC.

The chain joins TRBV6-2 or TRBV6-3 to TRBJ2-1; D ambiguous. V was shortened by 4 bases and J by 7 bases, with 14 bases between the two germline ends. The CDR3 runs 14 residues. Germline-derived CDR1 and CDR2 are MNHEY and SVGEGT. The CDR3 sequence: CASSSHYLENEQFF. The CDR3 bases are TGTGCCAGCAGTTCGCATTATTTGGAGAATGAGCAGTTCTTC.

The chain links TRBV30 to TRBJ2-3; 10 nucleotides agree with TRBD2. CDR1 GTSNPN and CDR2 SVGIG come from the germline V gene (reference sequence). The CDR3 extends over 16 amino acids. V was clipped by 0 bases and J by 6 bases; unmatched bases: 9. The CDR3 protein is CAWSVLGLAEGDTQYF. CDR3 nucleotides: TGTGCCTGGAGTGTACTTGGACTAGCGGAGGGGGATACGCAGTATTTT.

The chain couples TRBV11-2 to TRBJ1-1; maybe TRBD1 (6 bases). This CDR3 has 16 amino acids. Trimming took off 2 bases at V and 2 bases at J, with 15 bases between the two ends. CDR1 is SGHAT and CDR2 is FQNNGV in the germline V gene. The CDR3 here is CASSLPGHPANTEAFF. CDR3 coding DNA: TGTGCCAGCAGCTTACCGGGACACCCTGCTAACACTGAAGCTTTCTTT.

The chain recombines TRBV6-6 with TRBJ1-4; unclear D gene. Germline V gene data show CDR1 as MNHNY and CDR2 as SVGAGI (reference sequence). The CDR3 consists of 14 residues. Between the trimmed V and J ends, which lost 8 bases and 7 bases, there was a span of 17 bases. This chain's CDR3 is CASGRRGKAEKLFF. CDR3 sequence (DNA): TGTGCCAGCGGCCGGCGCGGAAAAGCTGAAAAACTGTTTTTT.

This clone was found once. This chain connects TRBV3-1 (or the pseudogene TRBV3-2) to TRBJ1-6; 10 nucleotides line up with TRBD1. The ends lost 1 base at V and 6 bases at J; junction bases unmatched: 9. This CDR3 has 18 residues. Germline V CDR1 and CDR2: LGHDT, YNNKEL (reference sequence). In nucleotides, the CDR3 is TGTGCCAGCAGCCAAGCAAGACAGGGGGCAAGTGGTAATTCACCCCTCCACTTT. It translates to CASSQARQGASGNSPLHF.

The chain couples TRBV29-1 to TRBJ1-1, with 8 bases fitting TRBD1. The CDR3 is 14 amino acids. Germline values: CDR1 SQVTM, CDR2 ANQGSEA. J gave up 3 bases and V 8 bases, and 11 bases lay outside the gene matches. The DNA of the CDR3 is TGCAGCTATGGGGGGTTACAGGGGGACACTGAAGCTTTCTTT. This gives the protein CSYGGLQGDTEAFF.

The chain links TRBV9 to TRBJ1-3, with D possibly TRBD1 on 5 matching bases. The V and J ends lost 3 bases and 4 bases respectively, with 17 bases between them. This CDR3 is 16 amino acids long. The germline CDR1 and CDR2 sequences are SGDLS and YYNGEE. CDR3 sequence: CASSAPTWTPGNTIYF. The CDR3 DNA follows: TGTGCCAGCAGCGCTCCAACTTGGACACCGGGAAACACCATATATTTT.

This chain uses TRBV24-1 with TRBJ2-3; D perhaps matches TRBD1 (6 bases). V lost 3 bases and J lost 1, with 13 bases in between. The CDR3 is 16 residues long. Germline CDR1 is KGHDR and CDR2 is SFDVKD. This CDR3 is CATSDQTRQGTDTQYF. As DNA, the CDR3 is TGTGCCACCAGTGATCAAACCCGACAGGGCACAGATACGCAGTATTTT.

V usage is TRBV13 and J usage is TRBJ2-7, with D perhaps matching TRBD1 (5 bases). The V end was cut by 3 bases, the J end by 0 bases, with 9 bases between. CDR3 length: 14 residues. Germline assignment: CDR1 PRHDT and CDR2 FYEKMQ (reference sequence). This CDR3 is CASSFGRASYEQYF. The CDR3 DNA reads TGTGCCAGCAGCTTCGGCAGGGCCTCCTACGAGCAGTACTTC.

This clone has just one count. This chain uses TRBV5-1 with TRBJ2-2; 12 nucleotides line up with TRBD2. V lost 3 bases to trimming and J lost 0 bases; unmatched junction nucleotides: 6. The CDR3 consists of 18 residues. CDR1 is SGHRS, CDR2 YFSETQ, per germline. Here the CDR3 DNA reads TGCGCCAGCAGCTCGGGACTAGCGGGCCTAACGAACACCGGGGAGCTGTTTTTT. Translating it yields CASSSGLAGLTNTGELFF.

This chain connects TRBV3-1 (or the pseudogene TRBV3-2) to TRBJ2-3; D gene unclear. The V gene lost 0 bases and the J gene lost 0 bases, with 10 bases spanning the gap. CDR3 length equals 16 residues. Germline-derived CDR1 and CDR2 are LGHDT and YNNKEL (reference sequence). CDR3 loop: CASSQEGDWSTDTQYF. CDR3 nucleotides: TGTGCCAGCAGCCAAGAGGGTGACTGGAGCACAGATACGCAGTATTTT.

The V and J genes are TRBV19 and TRBJ1-2, with no clear D. The CDR3 has 12 residues. Germline V gene lookup returns CDR1 LNHDA and CDR2 SQIVND (reference sequence). V gave up 3 bases and J gave up 8 bases, with 10 bases separating them. The CDR3 DNA follows: TGTGCCAGTAGTATGGCTTCTTACGGCTACACCTTC. Encoded protein: CASSMASYGYTF.

This clone was detected only once. This rearrangement joins TRBV19 to TRBJ2-1; 9 bases line up with TRBD2. The junction had 15 bases not matched to a gene; V was cut back by 5 bases and J by 7 bases. This CDR3 contains 17 residues. In germline, CDR1 is LNHDA, CDR2 SQIVND (reference sequence). CDR3 amino acids: CASSARGGGALENEQFF. Here the CDR3 DNA reads TGTGCCAGTAGTGCCCGCGGCGGGGGGGCGCTGGAAAATGAGCAGTTCTTC. Supplemented by reference TRBV19 and TRBJ2-1, the full variable domain reads DGGITQSPKYLFRKEGQNVTLSCEQNLNHDAMYWYRQDPGQGLRLIYYSQIVNDFQKGDIAEGYSVSREKKESFPLTVTSAQKNPTAFYLCASSARGGGALENEQFFGPGTRLTVL.

The chain couples TRBV9 to TRBJ2-1; 8 bases agree with TRBD2. The CDR3 runs to 16 residues. V was pared by 6 bases and J by 2 bases, with 10 bases of the junction left unmatched. The germline CDR1 and CDR2 sequences are SGDLS and YYNGEE. The CDR3 here is CASTSRGRGAYNEQFF. The CDR3 coding sequence is TGTGCCAGCACCTCCCGTGGGCGGGGGGCCTACAATGAGCAGTTCTTC.

J is TRBJ2-7 and V is TRBV29-1; maybe TRBD1 (6 bases). V lost 2 bases, J lost 3 bases, and 11 bases lay in between. The CDR3 loop spans 13 amino acids. Germline V lookup: CDR1 SQVTM, CDR2 ANQGSEA. The CDR3, as DNA: TGCAGCGTTGAAACTGGCAGGGGCTACGAGCAGTACTTC. Translated: CSVETGRGYEQYF.

This sequence joins TRBV5-6 and TRBJ2-7, with D perhaps matching TRBD1 (5 bases). V gave up 0 bases and J gave up 0 bases, with 7 bases separating them. CDR1 is SGHDT, CDR2 YYEEEE, per germline. This CDR3 contains 14 residues. The CDR3 DNA sequence: TGTGCCAGCAGCTTGGCAGGACACTCCTACGAGCAGTACTTC. This gives the protein CASSLAGHSYEQYF.